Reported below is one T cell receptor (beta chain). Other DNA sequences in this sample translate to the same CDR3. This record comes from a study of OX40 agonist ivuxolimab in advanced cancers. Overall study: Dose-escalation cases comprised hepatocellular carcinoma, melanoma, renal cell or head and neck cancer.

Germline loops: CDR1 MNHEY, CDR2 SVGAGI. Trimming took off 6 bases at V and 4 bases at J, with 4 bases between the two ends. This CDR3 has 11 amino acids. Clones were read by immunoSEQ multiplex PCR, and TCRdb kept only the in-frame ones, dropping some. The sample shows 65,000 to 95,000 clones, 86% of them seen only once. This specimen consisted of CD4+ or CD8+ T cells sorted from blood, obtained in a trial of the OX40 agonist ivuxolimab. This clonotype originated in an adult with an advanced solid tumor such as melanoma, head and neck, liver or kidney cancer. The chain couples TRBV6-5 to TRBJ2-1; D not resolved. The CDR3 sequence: CASRGYNEQFF. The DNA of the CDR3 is TGTGCCAGCAGGGGGTACAATGAGCAGTTCTTC.